Listed below are T cell receptor beta chains from one sample, sequenced in a study of T-cell memory formation after mild COVID-19. TCRdb recomputed calls from the 5' RACE reads with MiXCR, one row per CDR3 protein. The table records about 27,000 distinct CDR3 sequences, about 16% of them present only once. The specimen sequenced was PBMCs or a T cell subset sorted from them (not recorded which). Receptors were obtained from an adult who had mild COVID-19 (a few samples of this study predate the infection). Cell type and time point are not known. CDR3s leave out the opening cysteine and the closing phenylalanine or tryptophan.

v_gene	j_gene	CDR3aa
TRBV9	TRBJ2-7	ASSVGPGQPYEQY
TRBV29-1	TRBJ2-7	SIKGGFLKPGLAGYEQY
TRBV14	TRBJ2-3	ASSREAGVGTDTQY
TRBV19	TRBJ1-5	ASSMEGDGNQPQH
TRBV18	TRBJ1-1	ASSPQNTEAF
TRBV29-1	TRBJ2-7	SVHRGVAQY
TRBV12-3/TRBV12-4	TRBJ2-5	ASSRAGGKETQY
TRBV3-1	TRBJ2-7	ASSRTSNEQY
TRBV3-1	TRBJ2-1	ASSQYGEGNEQF
TRBV29-1	TRBJ1-1	SVMGRGRRTTEAF